This T cell receptor beta chain originates from a study of blood T cell repertoires in COVID-19. Study at large: COVID-19 samples, acute and convalescent, were from the United States, Italy and Spain.

CDR3 length: 15 residues. The V and J ends lost 0 bases and 7 bases respectively, with 13 bases between them. The germline V gene encodes CDR1 SGHDT and CDR2 YYEEEE. TCRdb keeps only in-frame clones here, not all; method: immunoSEQ multiplex PCR. This table has roughly 250,000 clones, approximately 85% appearing once. Participants were aged about 18 to 89 years from roughly 26 US areas. Which cohort a participant joined came from the clinical history participants gave. Donors in Cohort 3 counted as recovered after two negative PCRs, clearance, or symptom resolution. The sample comprised PBMCs or T cells enriched from blood (not recorded which). The V gene is TRBV5-6, the J gene TRBJ2-2; maybe TRBD2 (6 bases). The source is a woman in her forties or fifties who had recovered from COVID-19. The CDR3 loop is CASSLVGGAFGELFF. CDR3 sequence (DNA): TGTGCCAGCAGCTTGGTTGGCGGGGCTTTCGGGGAGCTGTTTTTT.